The sequence of this TCR beta chain was determined in a study of blood T cells in healthy people across ages. PCR was performed a second time for 7 to 11 cycles using a sample-barcoded 5' primer and a J-beta primer mix. Each cDNA molecule carried a tag from a template-switch adaptor that contained 12 random nucleotides. MiXCR was run by TCRdb on the 5' RACE reads, yielding one entry per CDR3 protein. The sample shows about 1,600,000 distinct CDR3 sequences, 42% of them seen only once. This CDR3 contains 14 residues. Looked up from germline, CDR1 is KGHSH and CDR2 is LQKENI. The V and J ends lost 6 bases and 2 bases respectively, with 13 bases between them.

The chain uses TRBV18 and TRBJ1-2; perhaps TRBD1 as D (6 bases). Sequencing was performed on blood. The TCR originated in a woman aged 18-29 years in good health. The chain's CDR3 is CASSAGDTNYGYTF. As DNA, the CDR3 is TGTGCCAGCTCCGCAGGGGACACCAACTATGGCTACACCTTC.